The 23 T cell receptor beta chains presented below share a single source sample, sequenced in a study of blood T cell repertoires in COVID-19. The data were produced by immunoSEQ multiplex PCR, yet TCRdb's version contains in-frame clones alone and is incomplete. Among around 390,000 clones listed, about 83% were seen once. The material sequenced was PBMCs or T cells enriched from blood (not recorded which). The receptor source for this set is a woman aged 45-65 years who had recovered from COVID-19.

This rearrangement joins TRBV29-1 to TRBJ2-5; TRBD2 is a possible D gene (7 bases). Trimming left V 7 bases short and J 1 base short, with 22 bases between. CDR1 is SQVTM and CDR2 is ANQGSEA in the germline V gene. The CDR3 spans 16 residues. The CDR3 spells CSACHLGRGPQETQYF. The DNA of the CDR3 is TGCAGCGCCTGTCACCTCGGGCGGGGGCCCCAAGAGACCCAGTACTTC.

The rearrangement links TRBV18 to TRBJ1-4; no firm D call. Per germline, CDR1 KGHSH and CDR2 LQKENI. This CDR3 comprises 15 residues. Trimming left V 2 bases short and J 7 bases short, with 14 bases between. CDR3 sequence (DNA): TGTGCCAGCTCACCAAAAAAAGGGAGTACTGAAAAACTGTTTTTT. Amino acid sequence: CASSPKKGSTEKLFF.

The chain is built from TRBV6-5 and TRBJ2-7, with 8 positions matching TRBD1. Germline lookup yields CDR1 MNHEY and CDR2 SVGAGI. CDR3 length equals 13 residues. Trimming cost V 6 bases and J 5 bases; bases outside gene matches: 6. This chain's CDR3 is CASSRTGLDEQYF. The CDR3 region has the DNA TGTGCCAGCAGCAGGACAGGGTTGGACGAGCAGTACTTC.

CDR3 sequence: CASSYSPTGVLEAFF. The CDR3 DNA reads TGTGCCAGCAGTTACTCGCCCACAGGGGTTCTCGAAGCTTTCTTT. The rearrangement joins TRBV6-2 or TRBV6-3 to TRBJ1-1; 7 nucleotides agree with TRBD1. Germline V gene data show CDR1 as MNHEY and CDR2 as SVGEGT. The CDR3 spans 15 residues. Trimming cost V 0 bases and J 8 bases; bases outside gene matches: 9.

The rearrangement uses TRBV3-1 (or the pseudogene TRBV3-2) and TRBJ2-7; D is possibly TRBD1 (5 bases). The CDR3 is 13 residues long. The germline V and J ends were trimmed by 5 bases and 3 bases, with 11 bases remaining between them. Germline assignment: CDR1 LGHDT and CDR2 YNNKEL (reference sequence). CDR3 loop: CASSKGHGYEQYF. The CDR3 bases are TGTGCCAGCAGCAAAGGACACGGCTACGAGCAGTACTTC.

This chain joins TRBV18 and TRBJ2-2; D perhaps matches TRBD2 (6 bases). The V end was cut by 4 bases, the J end by 6 bases, with 18 bases between. Per the germline V gene, CDR1 is KGHSH and CDR2 is LQKENI. The CDR3 contains 16 residues. The CDR3 nucleotides read TGTGCCAGCTCACTAAACCAGGTGGAGGGGTCCGGGGAGCTGTTTTTT. Amino acid sequence: CASSLNQVEGSGELFF.

The sample holds one count of this clone. CDR3 nucleotide sequence: TGTGCCAGTAGCACCGCGGGACTCCGTAATCGAGCTTTCTTT. Its protein product is CASSTAGLRNRAFF. J is TRBJ1-1 and V is TRBV19, with D possibly matching TRBD1 (5 bases). The CDR3 consists of 14 residues. Trimming shortened V by 6 bases and J by 10 bases, and 21 bases separated the two germline ends. The germline V gene encodes CDR1 LNHDA and CDR2 SQIVND (reference sequence). The entire variable domain, with the rest obtained from reference TRBV19 and TRBJ1-1, is as follows: DGGITQSPKYLFRKEGQNVTLSCEQNLNHDAMYWYRQDPGQGLRLIYYSQIVNDFQKGDIAEGYSVSREKKESFPLTVTSAQKNPTAFYLCASSTAGLRNRAFFGQGTRLTVV.

The chain combines TRBV7-8 with TRBJ2-2; no reliable D call. V lost 5 bases, J lost 8 bases, and 9 bases lay in between. This CDR3 comprises 12 residues. Per germline, CDR1 SGHVS and CDR2 FQNEAQ. CDR3 protein: CASSPLRGELFF. As DNA, the CDR3 is TGTGCCAGCAGCCCCTTGAGGGGGGAGCTGTTTTTT.

The rearrangement joins TRBV3-1 (or the pseudogene TRBV3-2) to TRBJ1-1; 7 bases match TRBD1. The CDR3 is made up of 14 amino acids. CDR1 and CDR2 (germline): LGHDT, YNNKEL (reference sequence). J was trimmed by 14 bases and V by 3 bases; bases with no gene match: 15. Here the CDR3 reads CASSHWRPGDRLFF. DNA of the CDR3: TGTGCCAGCAGCCACTGGAGACCAGGGGACAGACTCTTCTTT.

The rearrangement links TRBV19 to TRBJ1-3, with 8 bases lining up with TRBD1. The V segment lost 6 bases and the J segment 3 bases; nucleotides outside the gene matches: 4. This CDR3 comprises 14 residues. The germline gives CDR1 LNHDA, CDR2 SQIVND (reference sequence). CDR3 loop: CASRDRASGNTIYF. The DNA for the CDR3 is TGTGCCAGTAGGGACAGGGCGAGTGGAAACACCATATATTTT.

About this clone: Other DNA sequences within the sample encode an identical CDR3. The chain links TRBV7-9 to TRBJ2-5; weak D call: TRBD1 (6 bases). Germline loops: CDR1 SEHNR, CDR2 FQNEAQ (reference sequence). The CDR3 extends over 13 amino acids. Deletions cut 6 bases from V and 4 bases from J, with 12 bases between. The CDR3 sequence is CASSSRGGETQYF. In nucleotides, the CDR3 is TGTGCCAGCAGTTCCAGGGGTGGAGAGACCCAGTACTTC.

The genes are TRBV2 and TRBJ2-5; TRBD2 matches at 14 bases. J gave up 0 bases and V 5 bases, and 8 bases lay outside the gene matches. The CDR3 is 18 amino acids. Germline CDR1 reads SNHLY; CDR2 reads FYNNEI. CDR3 nucleotide sequence: TGTGCCAGCAGTAGGAGGACTAGCGGGGGGACCCACCAAGAGACCCAGTACTTC. Translating gives CASSRRTSGGTHQETQYF.

V gene TRBV28 combines with J gene TRBJ2-1; TRBD2 aligns across 14 bases. The V and J ends lost 5 bases and 4 bases, in that order; junction bases with no gene match: 10. Germline CDR1 and CDR2: MDHEN and SYDVKM. The CDR3 runs 18 residues. The CDR3: CASSPLLGLAGEYNEQFF. For the CDR3, the DNA is TGTGCCAGCAGTCCGTTATTGGGACTAGCGGGGGAATACAATGAGCAGTTCTTC.

This chain connects TRBV12-3 or TRBV12-4 to TRBJ1-3; 7 bases are a match to TRBD1. The CDR3 length is 13 residues. V shed 10 bases, J shed 4 bases, and the junction held 7 bases outside the gene matches. This chain's CDR3 is CATRGDRGNTIYF. In DNA form, the CDR3 reads TGTGCCACACGAGGGGACAGAGGAAACACCATATATTTT.

This clone has a handful of counts. This sequence joins TRBV7-2 and TRBJ1-4; the D is unclear. V was shortened by 5 bases and J by 7 bases, with 11 bases between the two germline ends. Per germline, CDR1 SGHTA and CDR2 FQGNSA. The CDR3 has 13 amino acids. In nucleotides, the CDR3 is TGTGCCAGCAGCCCCACCGGGAGTGAAAAACTGTTTTTT. Translated, it gives CASSPTGSEKLFF.

This rearrangement joins TRBV25-1 to TRBJ1-2, with unresolved D. CDR3 length equals 16 residues. CDR1 and CDR2 (germline): MGHDK, SYGVNS. V shed 3 bases and J shed 0 bases, with 14 bases lying between them. CDR3 residues: CASSDPRAAANYGYTF. The CDR3 nucleotides are TGTGCCAGCAGTGACCCTAGAGCAGCAGCTAACTATGGCTACACCTTC.

The chain employs TRBV28 and TRBJ1-2; a possible D gene is TRBD1 (5 bases). V shed 4 bases and J shed 0 bases, with 9 bases lying between them. The CDR3 is 14 residues long. Germline loops: CDR1 MDHEN, CDR2 SYDVKM. Here the CDR3 reads CASSYQDTNYGYTF. The CDR3, as DNA: TGTGCCAGCAGTTATCAGGACACTAACTATGGCTACACCTTC.

The chain joins TRBV5-1 to TRBJ2-1; 11 nucleotides match TRBD2. The J segment lost 2 bases and the V segment lost 4 bases, leaving 5 bases of the junction unmatched. Germline V CDR1 and CDR2: SGHRS, YFSETQ. The CDR3 consists of 16 residues. The CDR3 DNA reads TGCGCCAGCAGCCCTGGGACTAGCGGCACCTACAATGAGCAGTTCTTC. Translating it yields CASSPGTSGTYNEQFF.

This rearrangement joins TRBV5-1 to TRBJ1-1; maybe TRBD1 (6 bases). The CDR3 has 13 amino acids. Germline V gene lookup returns CDR1 SGHRS and CDR2 YFSETQ. With 7 bases removed from V and 1 base from J, the gap between germline ends came to 11 bases. The CDR3 DNA follows: TGCGCCAGCGGGGGACAAGAGAACACTGAAGCTTTCTTT. This encodes CASGGQENTEAFF.

The V call is TRBV4-1, the J call TRBJ1-1, with D possibly matching TRBD1 (5 bases). Germline V CDR1 and CDR2: MGHRA, YSYEKL. The CDR3 has 17 amino acids. V lost 1 base, J lost 2 bases, and 17 bases lay in between. CDR3 nucleotides: TGCGCCAGCAGCCAAGGAGGGACTCGGATTGGAAACACTGAAGCTTTCTTT. This translates into CASSQGGTRIGNTEAFF.

CDR3 nucleotide sequence: TGTGCCAGCAGCTTGCACAGGGGAACAGATACGCAGTATTTT. It encodes CASSLHRGTDTQYF. This chain connects TRBV5-5 to TRBJ2-3; TRBD1 matches 7 bases. Looked up from germline, CDR1 is SGHKS and CDR2 is YYEKEE (reference sequence). V gave up 1 base and J gave up 3 bases; unmatched junction bases: 2. This CDR3 is 14 amino acids long.

The rearrangement joins TRBV2 to TRBJ2-6; D is uncertain. Germline loops: CDR1 SNHLY, CDR2 FYNNEI. CDR3 length: 12 residues. The V and J ends lost 7 bases and 6 bases respectively, with 7 bases between them. In nucleotides, the CDR3 is TGTGCCAGCAAGCGCGAGGCCAACGTCCTGACTTTC. Its protein product is CASKREANVLTF.

The chain links TRBV7-2 to TRBJ1-1; D may be TRBD1 (6 bases). V was cut by 1 base and J by 5 bases, with 17 bases left in between. Germline loops: CDR1 SGHTA, CDR2 FQGNSA. This CDR3 is built from 16 residues. CDR3 DNA: TGTGCCAGCAGCTTAGTGGGGCTCGGGAGGGGGACTGAAGCTTTCTTT. It translates to CASSLVGLGRGTEAFF. The full variable domain, in which reference TRBV7-2 and TRBJ1-1 provide the parts outside the CDR3, is GAGVSQSPSNKVTEKGKDVELRCDPISGHTALYWYRQSLGQGLEFLIYFQGNSAPDKSGLPSDRFSAERTGGSVSTLTIQRTQQEDSAVYLCASSLVGLGRGTEAFFGQGTRLTVV.